These T cell receptor beta chains were read from a single sample in a study of cytomegalovirus exposure and HLA in healthy donors. Data came from immunoSEQ multiplex PCR; TCRdb stores just in-frame clones and leaves some out. The sample lists about 97,000 clones, 65% to 75% occurring once. The sequencing sample was made of PBMCs. The receptor source for this set is a woman in her 40s in good health and CMV-seronegative. The CDR3 runs from the conserved cysteine through the conserved F or W. Fields, in order: CDR3 protein, CDR3 DNA, clone size, J gene, V gene, D gene. A D gene is named only where the DNA matches it firmly. Clone size is given for some rows only: seen once, a few or many times, or a class if the clone is expanded.

CASSQPKDWWVADTQYF TGTGCCAGCAGCCAGCCAAAGGACTGGTGGGTTGCAGATACGCAGTATTTT once TRBJ2-3 TRBV5-4 -
CASSPRTGSTDTQYF TGTGCCAGCTCACCAAGGACAGGAAGCACAGATACGCAGTATTTT once TRBJ2-3 TRBV18 TRBD1
CASSLGSGSSYNSPLHF TGTGCCAGCAGCTTAGGCAGTGGGAGCTCCTATAATTCACCCCTCCACTTT - TRBJ1-6 TRBV7-9 -
CASSLTGAQYGYTF TGTGCCAGCAGTCTAACAGGGGCTCAGTATGGCTACACCTTC - TRBJ1-2 TRBV6-5 TRBD1
CASIPDPGSGYEQYF TGTGCCAGCATCCCCGACCCCGGGAGTGGGTACGAGCAGTACTTC - TRBJ2-7 TRBV28 -
CSVEVGLAGITDTQYF TGCAGCGTTGAAGTGGGACTAGCGGGAATCACAGATACGCAGTATTTT once TRBJ2-3 TRBV29-1 TRBD2
CASSLVPGQGNTEAFF TGTGCCAGCAGCTTGGTCCCGGGACAGGGGAACACTGAAGCTTTCTTT - TRBJ1-1 TRBV7-2 TRBD1
CASSATPGTGVGYTF TGTGCCAGCAGCGCCACCCCCGGGACAGGGGTCGGCTACACCTTC - TRBJ1-2 TRBV7-3 TRBD1
CASSLGTGLYNSPLHF TGTGCCAGCAGCTTGGGAACAGGGCTCTATAATTCACCCCTCCACTTT - TRBJ1-6 TRBV5-6 -
CASSSDVPTGPPYEQYF TGTGCCAGCAGCTCTGACGTCCCGACAGGGCCCCCCTACGAGCAGTACTTC - TRBJ2-7 TRBV7-9 TRBD1
CASSLWEGTGGRTQYF TGTGCCAGCAGCTTGTGGGAAGGGACAGGGGGAAGGACCCAGTACTTC - TRBJ2-5 TRBV5-4 TRBD1
CARSPQGYLRGQYF TGTGCCAGAAGCCCACAGGGATATCTACGAGGGCAGTACTTC - TRBJ2-5 TRBV5-3 -
CASSLEQGPNYGYTF TGTGCCAGCAGCTTGGAGCAGGGTCCCAACTATGGCTACACCTTC once TRBJ1-2 TRBV5-4 -
CASSPSTDTQYF TGTGCCAGCAGCCCAAGCACAGATACGCAGTATTTT - TRBJ2-3 TRBV27 -
CASRWAGGGNKAFF TGTGCCAGCAGGTGGGCGGGCGGGGGAAATAAAGCTTTCTTT - TRBJ1-1 TRBV5-6 -
CASSLQGRSYGYTF TGTGCCAGTAGTTTACAGGGCCGTTCCTATGGCTACACCTTC - TRBJ1-2 TRBV19 -
CAITEGVWDSPLHF TGTGCCATCACCGAGGGCGTTTGGGATTCACCCCTCCACTTT - TRBJ1-6 TRBV10-3 -